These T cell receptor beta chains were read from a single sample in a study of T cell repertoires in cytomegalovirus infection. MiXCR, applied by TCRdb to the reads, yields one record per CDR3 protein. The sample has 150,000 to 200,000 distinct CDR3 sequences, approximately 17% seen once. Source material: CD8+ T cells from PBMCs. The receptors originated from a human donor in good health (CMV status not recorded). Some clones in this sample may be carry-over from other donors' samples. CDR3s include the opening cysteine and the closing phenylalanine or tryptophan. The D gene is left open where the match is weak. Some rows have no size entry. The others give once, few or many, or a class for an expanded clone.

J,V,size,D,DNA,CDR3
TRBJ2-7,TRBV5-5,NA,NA,TGTGCCAGCAGCTTGTGGAGGCCGGACGAGCAGTACTTC,CASSLWRPDEQYF
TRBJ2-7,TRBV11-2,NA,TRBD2,TGTGCCAGCAGCTCCTACAAGACTAGCGCGGGAATCTACGAGCAGTACTTC,CASSSYKTSAGIYEQYF
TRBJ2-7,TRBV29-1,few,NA,TGCAGCGTTGAAGATATAGAATCCTACGAGCAGTACTTC,CSVEDIESYEQYF
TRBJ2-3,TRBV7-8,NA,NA,TGTGCCAGCAGCTTAGCCCAGGGTACAGATACGCAGTATTTT,CASSLAQGTDTQYF
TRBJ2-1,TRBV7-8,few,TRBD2,TGTGCCAACAGCTTCCTCGGAGCGGGGGGGCCTTCGATGGATGTTGAGCAGTTCTTC,CANSFLGAGGPSMDVEQFF
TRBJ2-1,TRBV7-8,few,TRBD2,TGTGCCAGCAGCTTAGCGAGGTTTAGCGGGAAAAGCACTGAGCAGTTCTTC,CASSLARFSGKSTEQFF
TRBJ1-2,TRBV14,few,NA,TGTGCCAGCAGCCCGTCGGTCAGGGAGTTCGCCTTC,CASSPSVREFAF
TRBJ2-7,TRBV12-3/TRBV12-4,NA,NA,TGTGCCAGCAGTTTAGCGGGCCAGTACGAGCAGTACTTC,CASSLAGQYEQYF
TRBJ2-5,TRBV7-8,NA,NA,TGTGCCAGCACCTTAGGGGGAGAGGAGACCCAGTACTTC,CASTLGGEETQYF
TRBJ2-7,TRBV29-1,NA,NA,TGCAGCGTTACTGACTCCTACGAGCAGTACTTC,CSVTDSYEQYF
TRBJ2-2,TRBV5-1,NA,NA,TGCGCCAGCAGCCCGGTCCCGGGCGGCGGGGAGCTGTTTTTT,CASSPVPGGGELFF
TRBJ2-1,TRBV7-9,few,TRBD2,TGTGCCAGCAGCTCCTCCTTGGGGACTAGCAACAATGAGCAGTTCTTC,CASSSSLGTSNNEQFF
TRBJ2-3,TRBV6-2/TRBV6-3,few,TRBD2,TGTGCCAGCAGTTATCCCGGACTAGCGGGAGAGGGGGATACGCAGTATTTT,CASSYPGLAGEGDTQYF
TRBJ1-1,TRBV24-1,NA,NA,TGTGCCGCCCTATATCTGGGCACTGAAGCTTTCTTT,CAALYLGTEAFF
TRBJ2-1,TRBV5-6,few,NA,TGTGCCAGCAGACTGGGCCTCGGTGAGCAGTTCTTC,CASRLGLGEQFF
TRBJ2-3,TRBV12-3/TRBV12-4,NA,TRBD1,TGTGCCAGCAGTTTCGGACAGGGATTTGGACCAGATACGCAGTATTTT,CASSFGQGFGPDTQYF
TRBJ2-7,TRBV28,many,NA,TGTGCCAGCAGTGGTGACAGTATCCACGAGCAGTACTTC,CASSGDSIHEQYF
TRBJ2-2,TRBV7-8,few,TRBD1,TGTGCCAGCAGCTTAGTTAGGACAGGCAACACCGGGGAGCTGTTTTTT,CASSLVRTGNTGELFF
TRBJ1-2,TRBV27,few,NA,TGTGCCAGCTTAGTCCGGGGGACCGCTAACTATGGCTACACCTTC,CASLVRGTANYGYTF
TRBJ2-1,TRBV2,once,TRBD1,TGTGCCAGCAAACAGGGGCCAAACCTTCCGAGCTCCTACAATGAGCAGTTCTTC,CASKQGPNLPSSYNEQFF
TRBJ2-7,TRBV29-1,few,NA,TGCAGTGGAACAGGAACCTCCTACGAGCAGTACTTC,CSGTGTSYEQYF
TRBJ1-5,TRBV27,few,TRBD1,TGTGCCAGCAGTTTTGTGGGACAGGGAAGCAATCAGCCCCAGCATTTT,CASSFVGQGSNQPQHF
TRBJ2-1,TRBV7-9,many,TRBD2,TGTGCCAGCAGCCCGACTAGCGGTAGATACAATGAGCAGTTCTTC,CASSPTSGRYNEQFF
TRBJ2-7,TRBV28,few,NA,TGTGCCAGCACCGGGACTTATTCCTACGAGCAGTACTTC,CASTGTYSYEQYF
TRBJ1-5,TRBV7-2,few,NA,TGTGCCAGCAGTTACGGACAGAGTAGCAATCAGCCCCAGCATTTT,CASSYGQSSNQPQHF
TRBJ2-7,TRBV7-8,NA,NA,TGTGCCAGCAGCTTAACAAGCGGGTCTTGGGAGCAGTACTTC,CASSLTSGSWEQYF
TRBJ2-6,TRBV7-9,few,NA,TGTGCCAGCACCGCGCATGGTTCTGGGGCCAACGTCCTGACTTTC,CASTAHGSGANVLTF
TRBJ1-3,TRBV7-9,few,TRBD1,TGTGCCAGCAGCTTAGGGGGGACAGCCTCTGGAAACACCATATATTTT,CASSLGGTASGNTIYF
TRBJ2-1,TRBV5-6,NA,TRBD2,TGTGCCAGCAGCTTCGGGACTAGCGAAAACTACAATGAGCAGTTCTTC,CASSFGTSENYNEQFF
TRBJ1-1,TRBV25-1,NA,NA,TGTGCCAGCAGTGAAGGCACAGCGTACACTAACACTGAAGCTTTCTTT,CASSEGTAYTNTEAFF
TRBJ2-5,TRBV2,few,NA,TGTGCCATCCAGGGGCAGCGAGAGACCCAGTACTTC,CAIQGQRETQYF
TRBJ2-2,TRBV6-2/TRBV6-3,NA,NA,TGTGCCAGCAGACCTACACCAGGCACGAGCCTTAACACCGGGGAGCTGTTTTTT,CASRPTPGTSLNTGELFF
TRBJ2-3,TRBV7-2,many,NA,TGTGCCAGCAGCTTAGCGACCGGAGGCACAGATACGCAGTATTTT,CASSLATGGTDTQYF
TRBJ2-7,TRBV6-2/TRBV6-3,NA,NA,TGTGCCAGCAGTTACTCGTTGAAGACCAACTACGAGCAGTACTTC,CASSYSLKTNYEQYF
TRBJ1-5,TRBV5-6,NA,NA,TGTGCCAGCAGCTTGGGACGCCTCGACCATCAGCCCCAGCATTTT,CASSLGRLDHQPQHF
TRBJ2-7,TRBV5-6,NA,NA,TGTGCCAGCAGCCCAGTGGGGGCTTTCGAGCAGTACTTC,CASSPVGAFEQYF
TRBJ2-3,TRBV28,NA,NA,TGTGCCAGCAGAGTCGTCCTGGGCACAGATACGCAGTATTTT,CASRVVLGTDTQYF
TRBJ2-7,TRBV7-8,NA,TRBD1,TGTGCCAGCAGCCCCAGGGGGACAGGGGGAGACGAGCAGTACTTC,CASSPRGTGGDEQYF
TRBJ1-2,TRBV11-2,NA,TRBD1,TGTGCCAGCGGCCCACAGGGGCCCGAAGGCTACACCTTC,CASGPQGPEGYTF
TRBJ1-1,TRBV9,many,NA,TGTGCCAGCAGCCTCAGGGGTATGAACACTGAAGCTTTCTTT,CASSLRGMNTEAFF
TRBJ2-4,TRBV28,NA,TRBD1,TGTGCCAGCAGGATGACAGGGTACATTCAGTACTTC,CASRMTGYIQYF
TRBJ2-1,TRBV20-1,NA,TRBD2,TGCAGTGCTAGCCTTAGCGGGAGAGACAATGAGCAGTTCTTC,CSASLSGRDNEQFF
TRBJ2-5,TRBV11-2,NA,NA,TGTGCCAGCAGCCTCGCAACGGCCAGGACCCAGTACTTC,CASSLATARTQYF
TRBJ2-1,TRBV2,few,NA,TGTACCAGCAACGGCGCGGTCTCCTACAATGAGCAGTTCTTC,CTSNGAVSYNEQFF
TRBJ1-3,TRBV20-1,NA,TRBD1,TGCAGTGCTAGAGACCAGGGGGGGTCTAGAAACACCATATATTTT,CSARDQGGSRNTIYF